The 30 T cell receptor beta chains in this list originate from one sample, sequenced in a study of shared clonotypes between healthy human individuals. Libraries were prepared by immunoSEQ multiplex PCR; TCRdb keeps only in-frame clonotypes and omits some of them. This sample has 1,500,000 or so clones, with approximately 96% found just once. Sequencing input: naive CD4+ T cells sorted from blood. Stated subset: CD45RA+ positively selected. The receptor set was obtained from a man aged 30 to 45 in good health.

This rearrangement joins TRBV19 to TRBJ2-1; D is unclear. V was clipped by 4 bases and J by 5 bases, with 21 bases between them. The length of the CDR3 is 17 residues. The germline V gene has CDR1 LNHDA and CDR2 SQIVND (reference sequence). CDR3 loop: CASSTSFRASGDNEQFF. For the CDR3, the DNA is TGTGCCAGTAGTACCTCCTTTAGGGCTAGTGGGGACAATGAGCAGTTCTTC. Filled out from reference TRBV19 and TRBJ2-1, the complete variable domain reads DGGITQSPKYLFRKEGQNVTLSCEQNLNHDAMYWYRQDPGQGLRLIYYSQIVNDFQKGDIAEGYSVSREKKESFPLTVTSAQKNPTAFYLCASSTSFRASGDNEQFFGPGTRLTVL.

J is TRBJ2-7 and V is TRBV5-1, with 8 bases aligning to TRBD2. The V and J ends lost 0 bases and 5 bases, in that order; junction bases with no gene match: 7. CDR1 is SGHRS, CDR2 YFSETQ, per germline. This CDR3 has 15 amino acids. DNA for the CDR3: TGCGCCAGCAGCTTGGCTAGCGGGTGGGGCGACGAGCAGTACTTC. Residues: CASSLASGWGDEQYF.

The rearrangement links TRBV4-1 to TRBJ2-2; tentatively, D is TRBD2 (5 bases). Germline CDR1 reads MGHRA; CDR2 reads YSYEKL. The germline V and J ends were trimmed by 0 bases and 7 bases, with 12 bases remaining between them. CDR3 length equals 15 residues. CDR3 region: CASSQESQAGGELFF. The CDR3 DNA is TGCGCCAGCAGCCAAGAAAGTCAGGCGGGCGGGGAGCTGTTTTTT.

The genes are TRBV11-2 and TRBJ2-2, with 7 bases aligning to TRBD1. Germline V lookup: CDR1 SGHAT, CDR2 FQNNGV. The CDR3 is 18 amino acids. With 7 bases clipped from V and 1 base from J, the junction kept 15 bases outside the gene matches. The CDR3 reads CASNSRPRDRKNTGELFF. The CDR3 DNA reads as TGTGCCAGCAATTCCAGACCCCGGGACAGAAAGAACACCGGGGAGCTGTTTTTT.

This clone was counted a few times. The chain joins TRBV5-1 to TRBJ1-4; D gene ambiguous. Per the germline V gene, CDR1 is SGHRS and CDR2 is YFSETQ. The CDR3 consists of 15 residues. V was trimmed by 3 bases and J by 1 base, leaving 10 bases between them. The CDR3 spells CASSSTSGTNEKLFF. CDR3 DNA: TGCGCCAGCAGCTCCACCTCGGGAACTAATGAAAAACTGTTTTTT.

This clone appeared a single time. The chain recombines TRBV20-1 with TRBJ2-7; no clear D. The germline V gene encodes CDR1 DFQATT and CDR2 SNEGSKA (reference sequence). This CDR3 spans 10 amino acids. V dropped 5 bases and J dropped 3 bases, with 5 bases sitting between them. CDR3 sequence reads: CSAGRYEQYF. The DNA of the CDR3 is TGCAGTGCTGGGCGCTACGAGCAGTACTTC.

The J gene is TRBJ2-2, the V gene TRBV2; no definite D call. Germline lookup yields CDR1 SNHLY and CDR2 FYNNEI. CDR3 length: 14 residues. The germline V and J ends were trimmed by 5 bases and 0 bases, with 7 bases remaining between them. Here the CDR3 reads CASSQLSNTGELFF. The CDR3 DNA reads as TGTGCCAGCAGTCAGCTATCGAACACCGGGGAGCTGTTTTTT.

This chain connects TRBV10-3 to TRBJ2-1, with 12 positions matching TRBD2. V lost 5 bases, J lost 4 bases, and 3 bases stayed unmatched. Germline values: CDR1 ENHRY, CDR2 SYGVKD. CDR3 length equals 15 residues. The CDR3 sequence: CAISTGTSGYNEQFF. CDR3 DNA sequence: TGTGCCATCAGTACTGGGACTAGCGGGTACAATGAGCAGTTCTTC.

The rearrangement joins TRBV28 to TRBJ1-1; no clear D gene. Germline CDR1 and CDR2: MDHEN and SYDVKM. The length of the CDR3 is 12 residues. With 8 bases removed from V and 1 base from J, the gap between germline ends came to 8 bases. The CDR3 nucleotides read TGTGCCAGCGTACACCCGAACACTGAAGCTTTCTTT. It yields the protein CASVHPNTEAFF.

The V gene is TRBV28, the J gene TRBJ2-5, with 9 bases that match TRBD1. The J segment lost 4 bases and the V segment lost 3 bases, leaving 30 bases of the junction unmatched. The germline V gene encodes CDR1 MDHEN and CDR2 SYDVKM. CDR3 size: 23 residues. The CDR3 region is CASSFHRGRERWSEAHPRETQYF. CDR3 in DNA: TGTGCCAGCAGTTTTCACAGGGGGCGCGAGCGATGGTCGGAGGCCCACCCTAGAGAGACCCAGTACTTC.

With regard to this clone: Other DNA sequences from this sample encode an identical CDR3 as well. V is TRBV7-2 and J is TRBJ2-5; unclear D gene. V lost 0 bases and J lost 4, with 3 bases in between. Germline V lookup: CDR1 SGHTA, CDR2 FQGNSA. The CDR3 covers 12 residues. CDR3 in amino acids: CASSLAIETQYF. CDR3 nucleotide sequence: TGTGCCAGCAGCTTAGCCATAGAGACCCAGTACTTC.

This chain joins TRBV10-3 and TRBJ2-6, with TRBD1 as a possible D gene (6 bases). The CDR3 loop spans 15 amino acids. Trimming shortened V by 9 bases and J by 0 bases, and 12 bases separated the two germline ends. Germline CDR1 is ENHRY and CDR2 is SYGVKD. Here the CDR3 DNA reads TGTGCCATTAACAGGGAAACCTCTGGGGCCAACGTCCTGACTTTC. This translates into CAINRETSGANVLTF.

J is TRBJ1-3 and V is TRBV5-6; tentative D call: TRBD1 (5 bases). CDR3 length equals 16 residues. Trimming cost V 5 bases and J 0 bases, with 15 bases left between them. In germline, CDR1 is SGHDT, CDR2 YYEEEE. The CDR3 spells CASSQKQALSGNTIYF. The CDR3 region has the DNA TGTGCCAGCAGTCAGAAACAGGCCCTCTCTGGAAACACCATATATTTT.

The sample holds one count of this clone. This chain links TRBV5-6 with TRBJ2-7, with 8 positions matching TRBD2. V shed 3 bases and J 0 bases; nucleotides not matched to a gene: 5. The CDR3 is 15 residues long. CDR1 is SGHDT, CDR2 YYEEEE, per germline. CDR3 coding DNA: TGTGCCAGCAGCTCGACTAGCGTAATCTCCTACGAGCAGTACTTC. Protein product: CASSSTSVISYEQYF.

The rearrangement joins TRBV18 to TRBJ2-7; TRBD2 matches at 11 bases. The V segment lost 2 bases and the J segment 6 bases; nucleotides outside the gene matches: 6. This CDR3 has 15 amino acids. The germline V gene has CDR1 KGHSH and CDR2 LQKENI. In nucleotides, the CDR3 is TGTGCCAGCTCACCAGGTCCTAGCGGGAGGATCGAGCAGTACTTC. This encodes CASSPGPSGRIEQYF.

The rearrangement uses TRBV5-1 and TRBJ1-1; D remains unclear. V was trimmed by 4 bases and J by 3 bases, leaving 13 bases between them. The CDR3 runs 14 residues. Germline lookup yields CDR1 SGHRS and CDR2 YFSETQ. CDR3 in amino acids: CASSAGRSDTEAFF. CDR3 in DNA: TGCGCCAGCAGCGCTGGACGGTCGGACACTGAAGCTTTCTTT. Together with reference TRBV5-1 and TRBJ1-1, the CDR3 gives the full variable domain: KAGVTQTPRYLIKTRGQQVTLSCSPISGHRSVSWYQQTPGQGLQFLFEYFSETQRNKGNFPGRFSGRQFSNSRSEMNVSTLELGDSALYLCASSAGRSDTEAFFGQGTRLTVV.

This chain uses TRBV7-2 with TRBJ1-1, with 7 bases matching TRBD1. This CDR3 comprises 15 residues. CDR1 is SGHTA, CDR2 FQGNSA, per germline. V gave up 0 bases and J gave up 4 bases; unmatched junction bases: 5. The CDR3 is CASSLAGGDSTEAFF. Written as DNA, the CDR3 is TGTGCCAGCAGCTTAGCGGGAGGGGACAGCACTGAAGCTTTCTTT.

This chain joins TRBV5-1 and TRBJ1-4, with D perhaps TRBD1 (5 bases). This CDR3 has 14 residues. The germline V and J ends were trimmed by 0 bases and 4 bases, with 7 bases remaining between them. Germline assignment: CDR1 SGHRS and CDR2 YFSETQ. In nucleotides, the CDR3 is TGCGCCAGCAGCTTGGGACAGTTTAATGAAAAACTGTTTTTT. Residues: CASSLGQFNEKLFF.

This chain connects TRBV5-1 to TRBJ2-7; the match to TRBD2 covers 14 bases. The V segment lost 2 bases and the J segment 3 bases; nucleotides outside the gene matches: 22. This CDR3 has 22 residues. Per the germline V gene, CDR1 is SGHRS and CDR2 is YFSETQ. Here the CDR3 DNA reads TGCGCCAGCAGCTTACCCCTGGGACAGGAGGGGACTAGCGGGAGCCTCTTCTACGAGCAGTACTTC. The encoded protein is CASSLPLGQEGTSGSLFYEQYF.

The genes are TRBV27 and TRBJ2-1; TRBD1 agrees at 7 bases. CDR3 length equals 20 residues. V gave up 6 bases and J gave up 2 bases; unmatched junction bases: 22. Germline assignment: CDR1 MNHEY and CDR2 SMNVEV (reference sequence). The CDR3 is CASSLPRDSYSEVTYNEQFF. DNA for the CDR3: TGTGCCAGCAGCCTTCCCCGGGACAGTTATTCGGAGGTAACCTACAATGAGCAGTTCTTC.

The chain has TRBV18 and TRBJ2-5, with D maybe TRBD2 (5 bases). Germline V gene sequence: CDR1 KGHSH, CDR2 LQKENI. V was clipped by 3 bases and J by 0 bases, with 8 bases between them. CDR3 length equals 14 residues. CDR3 sequence reads: CASSPNGNQETQYF. CDR3 sequence (DNA): TGTGCCAGCTCACCCAACGGGAACCAAGAGACCCAGTACTTC.

Only one count was recorded for this clone. The gene calls are TRBV27 and TRBJ2-7, with D perhaps TRBD1 or TRBD2 (5 bases each). The CDR3 totals 13 residues. Deletions cut 10 bases from V and 2 bases from J, with 15 bases between. Germline CDR1 reads MNHEY; CDR2 reads SMNVEV (reference sequence). CDR3 amino acids: CATAGTATYEQYF. The CDR3 region has the DNA TGTGCCACTGCTGGGACGGCAACCTACGAGCAGTACTTC.

This clone showed up just once. The J gene is TRBJ2-2, the V gene TRBV7-2; TRBD2 aligns across 8 bases. Germline CDR1 reads SGHTA; CDR2 reads FQGNSA. The V segment lost 0 bases and the J segment 4 bases; nucleotides outside the gene matches: 7. This CDR3 has 17 residues. The DNA of the CDR3 is TGTGCCAGCAGCTTAGCGCTGGGGCTAGCGGGCACCGGGGAGCTGTTTTTT. It specifies CASSLALGLAGTGELFF. The variable domain in full, with the rest retrieved from reference TRBV7-2 and TRBJ2-2, is GAGVSQSPSNKVTEKGKDVELRCDPISGHTALYWYRQSLGQGLEFLIYFQGNSAPDKSGLPSDRFSAERTGGSVSTLTIQRTQQEDSAVYLCASSLALGLAGTGELFFGEGSRLTVL.

On this clone itself: Other DNA sequences of this sample code for an identical CDR3. This chain joins TRBV19 and TRBJ2-7; D is undetermined. Trimming stripped 5 bases from V and 1 base from J, with 6 bases between. The length of the CDR3 is 12 residues. Germline values: CDR1 LNHDA, CDR2 SQIVND (reference sequence). The CDR3 spells CASSPPSYEQYF. In DNA, the CDR3 is TGTGCCAGTAGTCCTCCTTCCTACGAGCAGTACTTC.

The chain links TRBV6-4 to TRBJ2-4, with 10 bases matching TRBD1. J was trimmed by 6 bases and V by 4 bases; bases with no gene match: 0. The germline CDR1 and CDR2 sequences are MRHNA and SNTAGT. The CDR3 loop spans 13 amino acids. The CDR3 DNA follows: TGTGCCAGCAGTGGGGACAGGGGAAACATTCAGTACTTC. This translates into CASSGDRGNIQYF.

The V and J genes are TRBV28 and TRBJ1-2; D perhaps matches TRBD1 (5 bases). The CDR3 sequence is 15 residues long. The V gene lost 7 bases and the J gene lost 4 bases, with 19 bases spanning the gap. CDR1 is MDHEN and CDR2 is SYDVKM in the germline V gene. The CDR3 loop reads CASKISTGGFYGYTF. DNA of the CDR3: TGTGCCAGCAAGATTAGCACCGGGGGGTTCTATGGCTACACCTTC.

CDR3 nucleotides: TGTGCCAGCAGTCAAATAGTCATCGCAGATACGCAGTATTTT. Translating gives CASSQIVIADTQYF. The J gene is TRBJ2-3, the V gene TRBV28; no definite D call. Trimming shortened V by 5 bases and J by 4 bases, and 13 bases separated the two germline ends. Per germline, CDR1 MDHEN and CDR2 SYDVKM. CDR3 size: 14 residues.

About this clone itself: Other DNA sequences from this sample encode an identical CDR3 as well. V and J are TRBV5-1 and TRBJ2-3; D remains unclear. The CDR3 totals 13 residues. The V gene's germline CDR1 is SGHRS and CDR2 YFSETQ. V gave up 0 bases and J gave up 4 bases, with 6 bases separating them. This CDR3 is CASSLVGSDTQYF. The CDR3 nucleotides read TGCGCCAGCAGCTTGGTCGGGTCAGATACGCAGTATTTT. The variable domain in full, with the rest retrieved from reference TRBV5-1 and TRBJ2-3, is KAGVTQTPRYLIKTRGQQVTLSCSPISGHRSVSWYQQTPGQGLQFLFEYFSETQRNKGNFPGRFSGRQFSNSRSEMNVSTLELGDSALYLCASSLVGSDTQYFGPGTRLTVL.

This chain connects TRBV20-1 to TRBJ2-7; D gene ambiguous. V was shortened by 6 bases and J by 6 bases, with 12 bases between the two germline ends. This CDR3 comprises 11 residues. CDR1 and CDR2 from the germline V gene are DFQATT and SNEGSKA (reference sequence). The CDR3 DNA is TGCAGTGCCCCCGAATTTGGCGAGCAGTACTTC. Its translation is CSAPEFGEQYF.

The rearrangement uses TRBV19 and TRBJ2-3; the D gene is possibly TRBD2 (6 bases). Germline assignment: CDR1 LNHDA and CDR2 SQIVND (reference sequence). Trimming shortened V by 6 bases and J by 4 bases, and 11 bases separated the two germline ends. The CDR3 covers 13 residues. The CDR3 DNA reads as TGTGCCAGTAGCATCAGGAGGGCAGATACGCAGTATTTT. The encoded protein is CASSIRRADTQYF.